A selection of T cell receptor beta chains follows, all from one sample in a study of blood T cells in healthy people across ages. TCRdb analysed the 5' RACE reads with MiXCR anew, one entry per CDR3 protein. This sample carries hundreds of thousands of distinct CDR3 sequences, 58% of them seen once, and the ten largest clones take around 22%. Sequencing input: blood. All receptors come from a man between 25 and 39 years old in good health. CDR3s include the opening cysteine and the closing phenylalanine or tryptophan. The D gene is left open where the match is weak. The size entry is marked missing in some rows and otherwise reads once, few, many or a size class.

clone_size: -; j_call: TRBJ1-1; d_call: TRBD1; v_call: TRBV6-2/TRBV6-3; cdr3_aa: CAGRGRLNTEAFF; cdr3_nt: TGTGCCGGCAGGGGGCGTTTGAACACTGAAGCTTTCTTT
clone_size: -; j_call: TRBJ2-3; d_call: TRBD2; v_call: TRBV5-1; cdr3_aa: CASSLAGSGSSSTQYF; cdr3_nt: TGCGCCAGCAGCTTGGCCGGTAGCGGGAGTTCCTCTACGCAGTATTTT
clone_size: -; j_call: TRBJ1-4; d_call: TRBD1; v_call: TRBV18; cdr3_aa: CASSRNRGSGTNEKLFF; cdr3_nt: TGTGCCAGCTCACGAAACAGGGGTTCAGGAACTAATGAAAAACTGTTTTTT
clone_size: -; j_call: TRBJ2-5; d_call: TRBD1; v_call: TRBV20-1; cdr3_aa: CSATGDGREQYF; cdr3_nt: TGCAGTGCCACAGGGGACGGAAGGGAGCAGTACTTC
clone_size: -; j_call: TRBJ2-7; d_call: -; v_call: TRBV5-6; cdr3_aa: CASSETLQGSIYYEQYF; cdr3_nt: TGTGCCAGCAGCGAGACCCTACAGGGATCAATATACTACGAGCAGTACTTC
clone_size: -; j_call: TRBJ2-5; d_call: -; v_call: TRBV14; cdr3_aa: CASSQDWFFETQYF; cdr3_nt: TGTGCCAGCAGCCAAGACTGGTTCTTCGAGACCCAGTACTTC
clone_size: -; j_call: TRBJ2-7; d_call: -; v_call: TRBV28; cdr3_aa: CASSPLQGSGSYEQYF; cdr3_nt: TGTGCCAGCAGTCCACTCCAGGGAAGCGGGTCCTACGAGCAGTACTTC
clone_size: once; j_call: TRBJ2-7; d_call: -; v_call: TRBV4-2; cdr3_aa: CASSESGDVYEQYF; cdr3_nt: TGTGCCAGCAGCGAGTCAGGGGATGTATACGAGCAGTACTTC
clone_size: few; j_call: TRBJ2-1; d_call: TRBD2; v_call: TRBV20-1; cdr3_aa: CSARVSGSRTSWGEQFF; cdr3_nt: TGCAGTGCTAGAGTAAGTGGCAGCAGGACTAGCTGGGGTGAGCAGTTCTTC
clone_size: -; j_call: TRBJ2-3; d_call: -; v_call: TRBV4-3; cdr3_aa: CASSRTQRSTDTQYF; cdr3_nt: TGCGCCAGCAGCCGAACACAGCGGAGCACAGATACGCAGTATTTT
clone_size: many; j_call: TRBJ1-6; d_call: -; v_call: TRBV20-1; cdr3_aa: CSAQGPESYNSPLHF; cdr3_nt: TGCAGTGCTCAAGGACCCGAATCCTATAATTCACCCCTCCACTTT
clone_size: -; j_call: TRBJ2-7; d_call: -; v_call: TRBV4-2; cdr3_aa: CASSQDYTSYNEQYF; cdr3_nt: TGTGCCAGCAGCCAAGATTATACTTCCTACAATGAGCAGTACTTC
clone_size: -; j_call: TRBJ2-1; d_call: TRBD1; v_call: TRBV9; cdr3_aa: CASSGHRGLGSPNEQFF; cdr3_nt: TGTGCCAGCAGCGGACACAGGGGGTTAGGTTCCCCCAATGAGCAGTTCTTC
clone_size: once; j_call: TRBJ2-7; d_call: -; v_call: TRBV20-1; cdr3_aa: CSAWNSYEQYF; cdr3_nt: TGCAGTGCATGGAACTCCTACGAGCAGTACTTC
clone_size: -; j_call: TRBJ2-7; d_call: TRBD1; v_call: TRBV7-2; cdr3_aa: CASSQRDSMLYEQYF; cdr3_nt: TGTGCCAGCAGCCAACGGGACAGCATGCTGTACGAGCAGTACTTC
clone_size: -; j_call: TRBJ2-1; d_call: -; v_call: TRBV6-5; cdr3_aa: CASSYWPVAEGSDEQFF; cdr3_nt: TGTGCCAGCAGTTACTGGCCGGTAGCGGAGGGGAGTGATGAGCAGTTCTTC
clone_size: -; j_call: TRBJ2-7; d_call: TRBD2; v_call: TRBV20-1; cdr3_aa: CSARPHRGSHYEQYF; cdr3_nt: TGCAGTGCTAGACCCCACCGCGGGAGTCACTACGAGCAGTACTTC
clone_size: -; j_call: TRBJ1-3; d_call: -; v_call: TRBV4-2; cdr3_aa: CASSLPSGGSSGNTIYF; cdr3_nt: TGTGCCAGCAGCCTCCCATCGGGGGGAAGCTCTGGAAACACCATATATTTT
clone_size: few; j_call: TRBJ2-6; d_call: -; v_call: TRBV25-1; cdr3_aa: CASSENRKASGANVLTF; cdr3_nt: TGTGCCAGCAGTGAGAACAGGAAGGCCTCTGGGGCCAACGTCCTGACTTTC
clone_size: -; j_call: TRBJ2-7; d_call: -; v_call: TRBV7-9; cdr3_aa: CASSLADRDPRYEQYF; cdr3_nt: TGTGCCAGCAGTCTAGCGGACAGGGATCCTCGCTACGAGCAGTACTTC
clone_size: once; j_call: TRBJ2-3; d_call: -; v_call: TRBV12-3/TRBV12-4; cdr3_aa: CASSLASRSGVTDTQYF; cdr3_nt: TGTGCCAGCAGTTTAGCATCCAGGTCGGGGGTCACAGATACGCAGTATTTT
clone_size: few; j_call: TRBJ1-1; d_call: -; v_call: TRBV2; cdr3_aa: CASSERQYTEAFF; cdr3_nt: TGTGCCAGCAGTGAGCGGCAGTACACTGAAGCTTTCTTT
clone_size: few; j_call: TRBJ1-4; d_call: -; v_call: TRBV2; cdr3_aa: CATRTDANEKLFF; cdr3_nt: TGTGCCACAAGGACAGACGCTAATGAAAAACTGTTTTTT
clone_size: -; j_call: TRBJ1-1; d_call: -; v_call: TRBV7-2; cdr3_aa: CASSLLTNTEAFF; cdr3_nt: TGTGCCAGCAGCTTATTAACCAACACTGAAGCTTTCTTT
clone_size: -; j_call: TRBJ2-1; d_call: TRBD2; v_call: TRBV29-1; cdr3_aa: CSVGSSGGSYNEQFF; cdr3_nt: TGCAGCGTTGGTTCTAGCGGGGGATCCTACAATGAGCAGTTCTTC
clone_size: -; j_call: TRBJ1-6; d_call: TRBD1; v_call: TRBV12-3/TRBV12-4; cdr3_aa: CASSVPGTGGRSPLHF; cdr3_nt: TGTGCCAGCAGTGTCCCCGGGACAGGGGGCCGGTCACCCCTCCACTTT
clone_size: -; j_call: TRBJ2-5; d_call: -; v_call: TRBV12-3/TRBV12-4; cdr3_aa: CASSFGGAETGETQYF; cdr3_nt: TGTGCCAGCAGTTTTGGGGGGGCTGAGACGGGGGAGACCCAGTACTTC
clone_size: -; j_call: TRBJ2-4; d_call: TRBD1; v_call: TRBV7-9; cdr3_aa: CASSFGRTGQKNIQYF; cdr3_nt: TGTGCCAGCAGCTTTGGGCGGACAGGGCAAAAAAACATTCAGTACTTC
clone_size: -; j_call: TRBJ1-5; d_call: -; v_call: TRBV12-3/TRBV12-4; cdr3_aa: CASSLGETYSNQPQHF; cdr3_nt: TGTGCCAGCAGTTTAGGGGAAACTTATAGCAATCAGCCCCAGCATTTT
clone_size: -; j_call: TRBJ2-5; d_call: TRBD2; v_call: TRBV20-1; cdr3_aa: CSARDGRAAETQYF; cdr3_nt: TGCAGTGCTAGAGACGGGAGGGCCGCAGAGACCCAGTACTTC
clone_size: -; j_call: TRBJ2-3; d_call: TRBD1; v_call: TRBV29-1; cdr3_aa: CSVIIVAGQGSPQYF; cdr3_nt: TGCAGCGTTATCATTGTCGCCGGACAGGGCTCCCCGCAGTATTTT
clone_size: -; j_call: TRBJ1-2; d_call: TRBD1; v_call: TRBV4-2; cdr3_aa: CASSQAADRGYGYTF; cdr3_nt: TGTGCCAGCAGCCAAGCCGCCGACAGGGGTTATGGCTACACCTTC
clone_size: -; j_call: TRBJ2-1; d_call: -; v_call: TRBV11-3; cdr3_aa: CASSLGPLSSYNEQFF; cdr3_nt: TGTGCCAGCAGCTTAGGCCCTCTGAGCTCCTACAATGAGCAGTTCTTC
clone_size: -; j_call: TRBJ2-3; d_call: -; v_call: TRBV7-9; cdr3_aa: CASSLGESGQVSTDTQYF; cdr3_nt: TGTGCCAGCAGCTTAGGCGAATCGGGGCAGGTTAGCACAGATACGCAGTATTTT
clone_size: -; j_call: TRBJ2-7; d_call: TRBD2; v_call: TRBV2; cdr3_aa: CASSPDGGESREQYF; cdr3_nt: TGTGCCAGCAGTCCTGACGGGGGGGAGAGTCGGGAGCAGTACTTC
clone_size: once; j_call: TRBJ1-4; d_call: -; v_call: TRBV6-5; cdr3_aa: CASSYSPGRDRATNEKLFF; cdr3_nt: TGTGCCAGCAGTTACTCCCCGGGGAGGGATAGGGCAACTAATGAAAAACTGTTTTTT
clone_size: -; j_call: TRBJ2-2; d_call: -; v_call: TRBV10-3; cdr3_aa: CAISEWAGELFF; cdr3_nt: TGTGCCATCAGTGAGTGGGCCGGGGAGCTGTTTTTT
clone_size: -; j_call: TRBJ2-5; d_call: -; v_call: TRBV20-1; cdr3_aa: CSAHVAGAETQYF; cdr3_nt: TGCAGTGCTCATGTGGCGGGGGCGGAGACCCAGTACTTC
clone_size: few; j_call: TRBJ2-1; d_call: TRBD1; v_call: TRBV5-1; cdr3_aa: CASSLLGTGRNEQFF; cdr3_nt: TGCGCCAGCAGCCTCTTAGGGACAGGGAGAAATGAGCAGTTCTTC
clone_size: -; j_call: TRBJ2-7; d_call: -; v_call: TRBV7-9; cdr3_aa: CASSLLGLTYEQYF; cdr3_nt: TGTGCCAGCAGCTTACTGGGGCTAACCTACGAGCAGTACTTC
clone_size: -; j_call: TRBJ2-7; d_call: -; v_call: TRBV6-1; cdr3_aa: CASSERLGEQYF; cdr3_nt: TGTGCCAGCAGTGAACGGTTGGGCGAGCAGTACTTC
clone_size: -; j_call: TRBJ1-2; d_call: TRBD1; v_call: TRBV6-1; cdr3_aa: CASSPDRAYSYTF; cdr3_nt: TGTGCCAGCAGTCCTGACAGGGCCTATAGCTACACCTTC
clone_size: few; j_call: TRBJ2-3; d_call: -; v_call: TRBV6-5; cdr3_aa: CASSYSVPSENTQYF; cdr3_nt: TGTGCCAGCAGTTACTCGGTCCCTAGCGAGAATACGCAGTATTTT
clone_size: once; j_call: TRBJ2-7; d_call: -; v_call: TRBV3-1; cdr3_aa: CASSQGCEQYF; cdr3_nt: TGTGCCAGCAGCCAAGGGTGCGAGCAGTACTTC
clone_size: few; j_call: TRBJ2-6; d_call: -; v_call: TRBV20-1; cdr3_aa: CSASTRPSSGANVLTF; cdr3_nt: TGCAGTGCTAGTACGCGGCCCTCCTCTGGGGCCAACGTCCTGACTTTC
clone_size: -; j_call: TRBJ2-5; d_call: TRBD2; v_call: TRBV13; cdr3_aa: CASSLEPTSGGQETQYF; cdr3_nt: TGTGCCAGCAGCTTAGAACCGACTAGCGGGGGACAAGAGACCCAGTACTTC
clone_size: once; j_call: TRBJ1-2; d_call: -; v_call: TRBV30; cdr3_aa: CAWEGRSFYGYTF; cdr3_nt: TGTGCCTGGGAGGGCCGGAGCTTTTATGGCTACACCTTC
clone_size: -; j_call: TRBJ2-1; d_call: TRBD2; v_call: TRBV6-6; cdr3_aa: CASRAGGNYNEQFF; cdr3_nt: TGTGCCAGCAGGGCGGGGGGGAACTACAATGAGCAGTTCTTC
clone_size: -; j_call: TRBJ2-3; d_call: -; v_call: TRBV20-1; cdr3_aa: CSASQAPGDTQYF; cdr3_nt: TGCAGTGCTAGTCAGGCGCCGGGAGATACGCAGTATTTT
clone_size: -; j_call: TRBJ1-2; d_call: TRBD1; v_call: TRBV13; cdr3_aa: CASSSDRNSGYTF; cdr3_nt: TGTGCCAGCAGCTCGGACAGGAACAGTGGCTACACCTTC
clone_size: -; j_call: TRBJ2-1; d_call: -; v_call: TRBV6-2/TRBV6-3; cdr3_aa: CASSYKGLASNEQFF; cdr3_nt: TGTGCCAGCAGTTACAAGGGGCTAGCGAGCAATGAGCAGTTCTTC